The 4 T cell receptor beta chains below come from one sample, sequenced in a study of healthy donors' naive CD4 and CD8 T cells. A linear amplification protocol produced the TCR libraries from 500 ng of total RNA. One entry per CDR3 protein, called by TCRdb with MiXCR from the reads. The data hold about 180,000 distinct CDR3 sequences, with around 70% observed a single time. Sequencing was carried out using naive CD4+ and CD8+ T cells sorted from blood, pooled from several donors. The origin of the receptors is a pool of human donors in good health; the sample pools cells from several healthy donors.

This chain joins TRBV20-1 and TRBJ1-5; TRBD1 matches 7 bases. V was pared by 0 bases and J by 5 bases, with 4 bases of the junction left unmatched. This CDR3 has 14 residues. CDR1 is DFQATT, CDR2 SNEGSKA, per germline (reference sequence). The CDR3 protein is CSAREPQGDQPQHF. The CDR3 DNA reads TGCAGTGCTAGAGAGCCCCAGGGGGATCAGCCCCAGCATTTT.

In this sample, this clonotype turned up once. The chain employs TRBV19 and TRBJ2-7, with 7 bases fitting TRBD1. The CDR3 extends over 13 amino acids. The V segment lost 3 bases and the J segment 2 bases; nucleotides outside the gene matches: 1. The germline CDR1 and CDR2 sequences are LNHDA and SQIVND (reference sequence). CDR3 loop: CASSMGQTYEQYF. As DNA, the CDR3 is TGTGCCAGTAGTATGGGACAGACCTACGAGCAGTACTTC. Full variable domain (outside the CDR3, taken from reference TRBV19 and TRBJ2-7): DGGITQSPKYLFRKEGQNVTLSCEQNLNHDAMYWYRQDPGQGLRLIYYSQIVNDFQKGDIAEGYSVSREKKESFPLTVTSAQKNPTAFYLCASSMGQTYEQYFGPGTRLTVT.

Here the CDR3 DNA reads TGCGCCAGCAGTACGGGCAGCCAAGAGACCCAGTACTTC. The encoded protein is CASSTGSQETQYF. The chain combines TRBV10-1 with TRBJ2-5; D gene uncertain. V was trimmed by 5 bases and J by 1 base, leaving 8 bases between them. CDR1 and CDR2 (germline): WNHNN, SYGVQD (reference sequence). This CDR3 contains 13 residues.

The V call is TRBV6-5, the J call TRBJ2-7, with D perhaps TRBD1 or TRBD2 (5 bases each). Germline V CDR1 and CDR2: MNHEY, SVGAGI. The CDR3 is 15 amino acids. V was pared by 3 bases and J by 3 bases, with 15 bases between. CDR3 DNA sequence: TGTGCCAGCAGTTATCCCGGGACCAGGAACTACGAGCAGTACTTC. This gives the protein CASSYPGTRNYEQYF.